The sequence of this TCR beta chain was determined in a study of identifying expanded T cells in peripheral blood. Broader study findings: Technical replicates showed about 1.2 changed clones; around 2 weeks 15 to 20; four weeks 19.

The repertoire was sequenced with immunoSEQ multiplex PCR; TCRdb's copy has only in-frame clones and lacks some. The sample includes approximately 100,000 clones, approximately 90% of them seen just once. Details on this clone: Its target is unknown.

The sample consisted of blood. The clonotype comes from a person between 18 and 70 years old in good health.

The CDR3 DNA reads TGTGCCAGTAGTCGGCTAGCGGGAACCCCCTCTAGCACAGATACGCAGTATTTT. It codes for CASSRLAGTPSSTDTQYF. This chain uses TRBV19 with TRBJ2-3, with 9 bases identical to TRBD2. Germline values: CDR1 LNHDA, CDR2 SQIVND (reference sequence). With 5 bases clipped from V and 0 bases from J, the junction kept 12 bases outside the gene matches. The CDR3 runs 18 residues. Looking up the rest from reference TRBV19 and TRBJ2-3 gives the full variable domain: DGGITQSPKYLFRKEGQNVTLSCEQNLNHDAMYWYRQDPGQGLRLIYYSQIVNDFQKGDIAEGYSVSREKKESFPLTVTSAQKNPTAFYLCASSRLAGTPSSTDTQYFGPGTRLTVL.